What follows are 16 T cell receptor beta chains derived from one specimen sequenced in a study of shared clonotypes between healthy human individuals. The method was immunoSEQ multiplex PCR; TCRdb's version includes in-frame clones alone and lacks a portion of them. Among under 650,000 clones listed, 90% to 96% were seen once. Sequenced input: naive CD4+ T cells sorted from blood. The subset was: CD45RA+ positively selected. These TCRs come from a woman under 40 in good health.

The gene calls are TRBV6-5 and TRBJ2-7; TRBD2 aligns across 10 bases. CDR1 and CDR2 (germline): MNHEY, SVGAGI. The CDR3 consists of 15 residues. The V and J ends lost 8 bases and 4 bases, in that order; junction bases with no gene match: 11. CDR3 sequence reads: CASCLTLAGKYEQYF. DNA of the CDR3: TGTGCCAGCTGCCTCACACTAGCGGGAAAGTACGAGCAGTACTTC.

The genes are TRBV27 and TRBJ2-1; D is possibly TRBD2 (6 bases). Trimming removed 3 bases at V and 7 bases at J, with 22 bases between. There are 17 residues in the CDR3. Germline V gene lookup returns CDR1 MNHEY and CDR2 SMNVEV (reference sequence). CDR3 residues: CASSFFHSRVGGNEQFF. CDR3 DNA sequence: TGTGCCAGCAGTTTTTTTCACTCCAGGGTAGGAGGGAATGAGCAGTTCTTC.

This clone was seen once. CDR3 protein: CASSLAQAKGEQYF. The CDR3 DNA sequence: TGCGCCAGCAGCTTGGCTCAGGCTAAGGGGGAGCAGTACTTC. This chain links TRBV5-1 with TRBJ2-5; tentatively, D is TRBD1 (6 bases). There are 14 residues in the CDR3. The germline V gene encodes CDR1 SGHRS and CDR2 YFSETQ. Trimming shortened V by 0 bases and J by 11 bases, and 17 bases separated the two germline ends.

This rearrangement joins TRBV7-8 to TRBJ2-7; 14 bases map to TRBD2. Trimming removed 2 bases from V and 7 bases from J; junction bases left unmatched: 19. The CDR3 has 20 residues. Germline CDR1 reads SGHVS; CDR2 reads FQNEAQ. The CDR3 sequence is CASSLYVGGTSGRSLGEQYF. CDR3 nucleotide sequence: TGTGCCAGCAGCTTATATGTGGGCGGGACTAGCGGGAGATCTTTGGGAGAGCAGTACTTC.

This chain connects TRBV19 to TRBJ2-7; 8 positions agree with TRBD1. Germline CDR1 LNHDA, CDR2 SQIVND (reference sequence). With V trimmed by 4 bases and J by 4 bases, 12 bases remained unmatched. CDR3 size: 16 residues. CDR3 DNA sequence: TGTGCCAGTAGTACCCGTTTCAGGACAGGGTTATACGAGCAGTACTTC. Its protein is CASSTRFRTGLYEQYF.

The count of this clone is one. This sequence joins TRBV2 and TRBJ2-7, with D tentatively TRBD2 (6 bases). The germline V and J ends were trimmed by 6 bases and 0 bases, with 12 bases remaining between them. CDR3 length: 14 amino acids. CDR1 and CDR2 from the germline V gene are SNHLY and FYNNEI. CDR3 amino acids: CASRFLEGSYEQYF. As DNA, the CDR3 is TGTGCCAGCAGGTTCTTGGAGGGCTCCTACGAGCAGTACTTC.

The chain is built from TRBV7-9 and TRBJ2-7; no firm D call. This CDR3 is built from 12 residues. The germline gives CDR1 SEHNR, CDR2 FQNEAQ (reference sequence). Trimming shortened V by 2 bases and J by 5 bases, and 7 bases separated the two germline ends. The CDR3 coding sequence is TGTGCCAGCAGCTTAAATTTAGACGAGCAGTACTTC. Amino acid sequence: CASSLNLDEQYF.

The chain employs TRBV4-2 and TRBJ2-1; possibly TRBD1 for D (6 bases). From germline, CDR1 is LGHNA and CDR2 YNFKEQ. The CDR3 is made up of 16 amino acids. With 6 bases removed from V and 0 bases from J, the gap between germline ends came to 15 bases. CDR3 sequence reads: CASRSGTDSSYNEQFF. The CDR3 DNA sequence: TGTGCCAGCAGATCTGGCACGGACAGCTCCTACAATGAGCAGTTCTTC.

The rearrangement links TRBV5-1 to TRBJ2-7, with D hard to call. Germline V lookup: CDR1 SGHRS, CDR2 YFSETQ. There are 11 residues in the CDR3. V was shortened by 3 bases and J by 3 bases, with 4 bases between the two germline ends. CDR3: CASSSDYEQYF. DNA for the CDR3: TGCGCCAGCAGCTCCGACTACGAGCAGTACTTC.

The CDR3: CASSYSMVEPQHF. The CDR3 DNA reads TGTGCCAGCAGTTACTCGATGGTAGAGCCCCAGCATTTT. The rearrangement uses TRBV6-6 and TRBJ1-5, with D hard to call. V lost 0 bases to trimming and J lost 8 bases, with 8 bases between them. Germline CDR1 reads MNHNY; CDR2 reads SVGAGI (reference sequence). This CDR3 has 13 residues.

This chain links TRBV5-4 with TRBJ2-5; maybe TRBD1 (6 bases). The assigned J gene may be wrong: the sequence end matches TRBJ2-7 better. This CDR3 is built from 14 residues. Looked up from germline, CDR1 is SGHNT and CDR2 is YYREEE (reference sequence). The CDR3 nucleotides read TGTGCCAGCAGCTTACAGGGAACAACCTACGAGCAGTACTTC. It translates to CASSLQGTTYEQYF.

The chain carries TRBV5-1 and TRBJ1-1; D gene ambiguous. The CDR3 totals 15 residues. V lost 0 bases and J lost 1, with 10 bases in between. CDR1 and CDR2 (germline): SGHRS, YFSETQ. CDR3 loop: CASSLVAGKNTEAFF. CDR3 nucleotides: TGCGCCAGCAGCTTGGTCGCGGGGAAGAACACTGAAGCTTTCTTT. Full variable domain (outside the CDR3, taken from reference TRBV5-1 and TRBJ1-1): KAGVTQTPRYLIKTRGQQVTLSCSPISGHRSVSWYQQTPGQGLQFLFEYFSETQRNKGNFPGRFSGRQFSNSRSEMNVSTLELGDSALYLCASSLVAGKNTEAFFGQGTRLTVV.

This sequence joins TRBV28 and TRBJ2-6; D possibly corresponds to TRBD2 (5 bases). V lost 7 bases and J lost 2, with 24 bases in between. The CDR3 covers 19 residues. Germline CDR1 and CDR2: MDHEN and SYDVKM. Here the CDR3 reads CASTPSGYGVPPGANVLTF. The DNA of the CDR3 is TGTGCCAGCACCCCGTCGGGGTATGGGGTGCCTCCTGGGGCCAACGTCCTGACTTTC.

This chain connects TRBV30 to TRBJ2-5; weak D call: TRBD1 (6 bases). The V gene's germline CDR1 is GTSNPN and CDR2 SVGIG (reference sequence). Trimming pared 0 bases from V and 5 bases from J, leaving 10 bases between. The CDR3 is 13 amino acids. The DNA for the CDR3 is TGTGCCTGGAGTGTGGCAGGGGCGGAGACCCAGTACTTC. Amino acids: CAWSVAGAETQYF.

This chain joins TRBV4-2 and TRBJ2-5, with 11 bases identical to TRBD2. The V segment lost 0 bases and the J segment 3 bases; nucleotides outside the gene matches: 6. The CDR3 is made up of 17 amino acids. The V gene's germline CDR1 is LGHNA and CDR2 YNFKEQ. The CDR3 protein is CASSQEGLADEKETQYF. The CDR3, as DNA: TGTGCCAGCAGCCAAGAGGGACTAGCGGATGAGAAAGAGACCCAGTACTTC.

This sequence joins TRBV10-1 and TRBJ1-4; D call uncertain. CDR1 is WNHNN, CDR2 SYGVQD, per germline (reference sequence). CDR3 length: 14 amino acids. The V end lost 5 bases, the J end lost 3 bases, and 10 bases lay between the germline ends. The CDR3 protein is CASSNGSPNEKLFF. For the CDR3, the DNA is TGCGCCAGCAGTAATGGCAGTCCTAATGAAAAACTGTTTTTT.